Presented here are 10 T cell receptor beta chains from one specimen sequenced in a study of post-analysis software for immune sequencing data. Unique molecular identifiers were carried by the TCR beta cDNA libraries. TCRdb itself ran the PCR reads through MiXCR, one entry per CDR3 protein. The sample has 800,000 to 950,000 distinct CDR3 sequences; around 53% are singletons. Study-wide results and limits: When patients were compared with controls, 4 or 5 TRBV segments were more frequent, TRBV5-6, TRBV5-1 and TRBV20-1 among them.

Their cognate antigens are unknown. Specimen: blood. The receptor set was obtained from a girl aged 5-17 years with multiple sclerosis.

This clonotype has more than one count but fewer than ten. The chain links TRBV10-3 to TRBJ1-2; 9 bases agree with TRBD1. This CDR3 contains 13 residues. V gave up 8 bases and J gave up 4 bases; unmatched junction bases: 5. Germline V gives CDR1 ENHRY, CDR2 SYGVKD. The CDR3 DNA reads as TGTGCCATCGCCGGACAGGGGACCTATGGCTACACCTTC. It encodes CAIAGQGTYGYTF.

This sequence joins TRBV3-1 and TRBJ2-1; the D gene is possibly TRBD2 (5 bases). The length of the CDR3 is 13 residues. Germline V gives CDR1 LGHDT, CDR2 YNNKEL (reference sequence). Trimming left V 4 bases short and J 7 bases short, with 11 bases between. CDR3 coding DNA: TGTGCCAGCAGCCCCGACTACCGGAATGAGCAGTTCTTC. Its translation is CASSPDYRNEQFF.

The rearrangement joins TRBV29-1 to TRBJ2-3, with D maybe TRBD2 (5 bases). V was cut by 0 bases and J by 0 bases, with 10 bases left in between. CDR3 length equals 15 residues. Germline V gene data show CDR1 as SQVTM and CDR2 as ANQGSEA. CDR3 nucleotides: TGCAGCGTTGAAGAGGGAAGCGGTAGCACAGATACGCAGTATTTT. This gives the protein CSVEEGSGSTDTQYF.

This chain uses TRBV6-1 with TRBJ2-7, with 8 positions matching TRBD1. J lost 0 bases, V lost 6 bases, and 7 bases had no gene match. From germline, CDR1 is MNHNS and CDR2 SASEGT. The CDR3 loop spans 15 amino acids. CDR3 sequence (DNA): TGTGCCAGCAGGCGAACGGGACAGGACTCCTACGAGCAGTACTTC. This encodes CASRRTGQDSYEQYF.

This clonotype turned up a few times. The chain combines TRBV27 with TRBJ1-2; D is undetermined. Germline values: CDR1 MNHEY, CDR2 SMNVEV (reference sequence). This CDR3 region has 14 residues. V lost 1 base and J lost 6, with 12 bases in between. CDR3 nucleotide sequence: TGTGCCAGCAGTTTATATGTGCCGACTGATGGCTACACCTTC. This encodes CASSLYVPTDGYTF.

Concerning this clonotype itself: A read error may produce the germline difference seen at one junction end. The J gene is TRBJ2-4, the V gene TRBV20-1; 8 bases match TRBD2. The V gene's germline CDR1 is DFQATT and CDR2 SNEGSKA (reference sequence). The CDR3 length is 14 residues. CDR3 bases: TGCGGTGCTAGCCCCGGGACTAGTTCGCGGGGGCAGTACTTC. Residues: CGASPGTSSRGQYF.

This clonotype was seen a single time. The chain employs TRBV29-1 and TRBJ2-1, with TRBD2 as a possible D gene (5 bases). Germline loops: CDR1 SQVTM, CDR2 ANQGSEA. CDR3 length: 14 residues. The V end was cut by 4 bases, the J end by 4 bases, with 14 bases between. The CDR3: CSVGRTQSYNEQFF. The CDR3, as DNA: TGCAGCGTTGGGAGGACCCAATCATACAATGAGCAGTTCTTC.

The chain recombines TRBV29-1 with TRBJ2-1; D perhaps matches TRBD2 (5 bases). Germline V gene lookup returns CDR1 SQVTM and CDR2 ANQGSEA. CDR3 length: 15 amino acids. V was pared by 0 bases and J by 3 bases, with 12 bases between. The CDR3 is CSVEDIAPIYNEQFF. The CDR3 DNA reads TGCAGCGTTGAAGATATAGCGCCTATCTACAATGAGCAGTTCTTC.

The chain is built from TRBV12-5 and TRBJ1-2; no definite D call. The length of the CDR3 is 16 residues. V lost 0 bases and J 1 base, leaving 12 bases between the germline ends. The germline V gene has CDR1 LGHNT and CDR2 FRNRAP. The CDR3 reads CASGLVFQLSNYGYTF. The CDR3 DNA reads as TGTGCTAGTGGTTTGGTTTTCCAGCTAAGTAACTATGGCTACACCTTC.

V gene TRBV20-1 combines with J gene TRBJ2-1; 12 nucleotides align to TRBD2. The germline V gene has CDR1 DFQATT and CDR2 SNEGSKA (reference sequence). Losses at the gene ends were 5 bases for V and 8 bases for J; bases not matched to a gene: 7. The CDR3 is 14 amino acids. The CDR3 nucleotides are TGCAGTGCTTCCCTAGCGGGAGGGCTGGATGAGCAGTTCTTC. It translates to CSASLAGGLDEQFF.